These T cell receptor beta chains were read from a single sample in a study of blood T cell repertoires in COVID-19. The protocol was immunoSEQ multiplex PCR, while the TCRdb copy is restricted to in-frame clones and leaves out a portion. This table holds some 100,000 clones, around 90% found once. Sequencing used peripheral blood. These receptors all stem from a human donor with active COVID-19. The donor label of this sample is uncertain. CDR3s include the opening cysteine and the closing phenylalanine or tryptophan. D genes are given only for firm matches. Clone size, where shown, is once, few, many, or a class for clones that have expanded.

CDR3 protein,CDR3 DNA,V gene,D gene,J gene,clone size
CASSQDQVTNYGYTF,TGTGCCAGCAGCCAAGATCAGGTCACTAACTATGGCTACACCTTC,TRBV14,-,TRBJ1-2,-
CASSMTGQRNYGYTF,TGTGCCAGCAGCATGACAGGGCAACGGAACTATGGCTACACCTTC,TRBV6-5,TRBD1,TRBJ1-2,-
CASSLRGGVGGYTF,TGCGCCAGCAGCCTAAGAGGGGGGGTTGGTGGCTACACCTTC,TRBV4-3,-,TRBJ1-2,-
CASSSVAGDTQYF,TGTGCCAGCAGTTCAGTAGCGGGGGATACGCAGTATTTT,TRBV27,TRBD2,TRBJ2-3,-
CASSLGDTGTGRYNEQFF,TGCGCCAGCAGCTTGGGAGATACCGGGACAGGGCGCTACAATGAGCAGTTCTTC,TRBV5-1,TRBD1,TRBJ2-1,-
CASSQGTGITSGANVLTF,TGCGCCAGCAGCCAAGGGACAGGAATAACCTCTGGGGCCAACGTCCTGACTTTC,TRBV4-3,TRBD1,TRBJ2-6,-
CASSLYQSEPQHF,TGTGCCAGCAGTCTTTATCAGAGCGAGCCCCAGCATTTT,TRBV6-2/TRBV6-3,-,TRBJ1-5,-
CASSFGTSGTYEQYF,TGTGCCAGCAGCTTCGGGACTAGCGGGACCTACGAGCAGTACTTC,TRBV7-2,TRBD2,TRBJ2-7,-
CASSLQGAALNEAFF,TGTGCCAGCAGTTTACAGGGGGCGGCCCTAAATGAAGCTTTCTTT,TRBV28,TRBD1,TRBJ1-1,-
CASSPYSYNSPLHF,TGTGCCAGCTCCCCGTACTCCTATAATTCACCCCTCCACTTT,TRBV6-5,-,TRBJ1-6,few
CASSRVGGSNQPQHF,TGTGCCAGTAGTAGAGTGGGGGGTAGCAATCAGCCCCAGCATTTT,TRBV19,-,TRBJ1-5,-
CASSHGATVSGANVPTF,TGTGCCAGCAGTCATGGGGCGACCGTCTCTGGGGCCAACGTCCCGACTTTC,TRBV7-3,-,TRBJ2-6,-
CASSQEAGVNEKLFF,TGTGCCAGCAGCCAAGAAGCAGGGGTGAATGAAAAACTGTTTTTT,TRBV14,-,TRBJ1-4,-
CASSFSGGPDTQYF,TGTGCCAGCAGCTTTAGCGGGGGGCCAGATACGCAGTATTTT,TRBV7-2,TRBD2,TRBJ2-3,-
CASRWGQGNNEQFF,TGTGCCAGCAGGTGGGGACAGGGAAACAATGAGCAGTTCTTC,TRBV27,TRBD1,TRBJ2-1,-
CASSFGDQETQYF,TGCGCCAGCAGCTTCGGGGACCAAGAGACCCAGTACTTC,TRBV5-1,-,TRBJ2-5,-
CASSQGTRRETQYF,TGTGCCAGCAGCCAAGGGACTAGGCGAGAGACCCAGTACTTC,TRBV3-1/TRBV3-2,TRBD2,TRBJ2-5,-
CASSYASPGGELFF,TGTGCCAGCAGTTATGCTTCTCCAGGCGGGGAGCTGTTTTTT,TRBV28,-,TRBJ2-2,-
CASSIYGGVNTEAFF,TGTGCCAGTAGTATATATGGGGGGGTGAACACTGAAGCTTTCTTT,TRBV19,-,TRBJ1-1,-
CSASWYSGPQGDLIGETQYF,TGCAGTGCTAGTTGGTATTCGGGGCCACAGGGAGATTTAATTGGAGAGACCCAGTACTTC,TRBV20-1,-,TRBJ2-5,-
CSASQEDSFATNEKLFF,TGCAGTGCTAGTCAGGAGGACAGTTTCGCAACTAATGAAAAACTGTTTTTT,TRBV20-1,-,TRBJ1-4,-
CASSFRPSTVQETQYF,TGTGCCAGCAGCTTTAGACCTAGTACGGTCCAAGAGACCCAGTACTTC,TRBV7-2,-,TRBJ2-5,-
CAARGGGTDTQYF,TGTGCCGCACGGGGGGGAGGCACAGATACGCAGTATTTT,TRBV6-5,TRBD2,TRBJ2-3,-
CASSLQTGTDTQYF,TGTGCCAGCAGTTTACAGACCGGCACAGATACGCAGTATTTT,TRBV6-5,-,TRBJ2-3,-
CASSISSSSTDTQYF,TGTGCCAGTAGTATTAGCAGTTCCAGCACAGATACGCAGTATTTT,TRBV19,-,TRBJ2-3,-
CAISARGDTEAFF,TGTGCCATCAGTGCTCGCGGGGACACTGAAGCTTTCTTT,TRBV10-3,-,TRBJ1-1,-
CASSLGKGAGELFF,TGCGCCAGCAGCTTGGGGAAGGGGGCCGGGGAGCTGTTTTTT,TRBV5-1,-,TRBJ2-2,-
CASSLWTGGYGYTF,TGTGCCAGCAGTTTATGGACAGGGGGCTATGGCTACACCTTC,TRBV28,TRBD1,TRBJ1-2,once
CASSVSGGSTDTQYF,TGTGCCAGCTCAGTAAGCGGGGGCAGCACAGATACGCAGTATTTT,TRBV18,TRBD2,TRBJ2-3,-
CSASVLGLNPYEQYF,TGCAGTGCTAGTGTTTTGGGACTCAACCCCTACGAGCAGTACTTC,TRBV20-1,-,TRBJ2-7,-
CASSLVRANSPLHF,TGTGCCAGCAGCTTAGTCAGAGCGAATTCACCCCTCCACTTT,TRBV7-2,-,TRBJ1-6,-
CASSVDGPYNEQFF,TGTGCCAGCAGCGTAGACGGTCCTTACAATGAGCAGTTCTTC,TRBV9,-,TRBJ2-1,once
CASSQEVTQYF,TGTGCCAGCAGTCAGGAGGTTACGCAGTATTTT,TRBV12-3/TRBV12-4,-,TRBJ2-3,-
CASSLEVGGTGNSPLHF,TGTGCCAGCAGCTTGGAAGTTGGGGGGACAGGTAATTCACCCCTCCACTTT,TRBV5-6,TRBD1,TRBJ1-6,-
CASSQPGQANEKLFF,TGCGCCAGCAGCCAACCGGGACAGGCTAATGAAAAACTGTTTTTT,TRBV4-1,TRBD1,TRBJ1-4,few
CASSQVGRGSRGEQYF,TGCGCCAGCAGCCAAGTAGGGCGGGGGTCCCGGGGGGAGCAGTACTTC,TRBV4-3,TRBD2,TRBJ2-7,-